Reported below is one T cell receptor (beta chain). The data were obtained in a study of control samples from healthy donors and cancer patients. Measured with immunoSEQ multiplex PCR; TCRdb has only the in-frame clones, and not every one. The sample holds 150,000 or so clones, 80% to 95% seen once. Germline lookup yields CDR1 MGHRA and CDR2 YSYEKL. The CDR3 covers 15 residues. V was clipped by 4 bases and J by 1 base, with 14 bases between them. The clonotype originates from a man aged 18 to 29 in good health. The chain uses TRBV4-1 and TRBJ2-7; a weak D match, TRBD2 (5 bases). Sequencing input: blood. This CDR3 is CASSPTVGSSYEQYF. The CDR3 DNA sequence: TGCGCCAGCAGCCCCACCGTTGGGAGTTCCTACGAGCAGTACTTC.